The entry below gives a single T cell receptor beta chain sequence along with its context. CDR3 size: 14 residues. With V trimmed by 4 bases and J by 8 bases, 4 bases remained unmatched. Germline CDR1 reads SGHNT; CDR2 reads YYREEE (reference sequence). As the sequencing template, cDNA was produced by extracting RNA and reverse transcribing it. TCRdb's copy holds only in-frame clones and misses some; the assay was immunoSEQ multiplex PCR. The sample shows 130,000 to 150,000 clones, around 82% of them seen only once. The sample belongs to a study of CD8+ T cells in alopecia areata. Specified treatment: oral pan-JAK inhibitor, 5-10 mg twice daily.

The sample here was CD8+ T cells sorted from blood, taken at week 4, from a patient treated with tofacitinib. This chain joins TRBV5-4 and TRBJ2-1, with 12 positions matching TRBD1. This receptor was taken from a human donor with alopecia areata. CDR3 sequence (DNA): TGTGCCAGCAGCGGGGGACAGGGGGCCTATGAGCAGTTCTTC. Its protein product is CASSGGQGAYEQFF.